The entry that follows covers one T cell receptor beta chain sequence. Per germline, CDR1 SGHTA and CDR2 FQGNSA. Trimming shortened V by 1 base and J by 6 bases, and 11 bases separated the two germline ends. CDR3 length: 14 amino acids. Seattle patient enrollment occurred during active infection, with longitudinal follow-up thereafter. This sample was included in a study of blood T cell repertoires in COVID-19. Looking at the study overall: Whether acute or convalescent, the COVID-19 samples came from the United States, Italy and Spain. T cells, B-cell-depleted T cells, or PBMCs supplied cDNA or gDNA.

Original data processing: Reference gene primer amplification gave nucleated cell count estimates. Measured with immunoSEQ multiplex PCR; TCRdb has only the in-frame clones, and not every one. V and J calls and clone size come straight from that table; D and trimming were deduced from the DNA. In the table there are about 50,000 clones, 65% to 90% of which are singletons. J is TRBJ2-3 and V is TRBV7-2; D gene uncertain. This clonotype was sampled from a woman at least 80 years old with COVID-19, enrolled during active disease. Sequencing used peripheral blood. The CDR3 DNA follows: TGTGCCAGCAGCTTAGAACAGTTCTCGGATACGCAGTATTTT. It codes for CASSLEQFSDTQYF. The full variable domain, its missing parts supplied by reference TRBV7-2 and TRBJ2-3, is GAGVSQSPSNKVTEKGKDVELRCDPISGHTALYWYRQSLGQGLEFLIYFQGNSAPDKSGLPSDRFSAERTGGSVSTLTIQRTQQEDSAVYLCASSLEQFSDTQYFGPGTRLTVL.